This T cell receptor beta chain stems from a study of preoperative IRX-2 immunotherapy in early breast cancer. As to treatment: preoperative locoregional IRX-2 cytokine immunotherapy. This phase Ib study tested locoregional IRX-2 cytokine immunotherapy given before surgery. Profiled with immunoSEQ multiplex PCR; TCRdb holds only in-frame clones, not every one. The sample has some 42,000 clones; around four fifths are singletons. Germline CDR1 reads SGHNT; CDR2 reads YENEEA. Trimming removed 5 bases at V and 5 bases at J, with 22 bases between. CDR3 size: 17 residues. The source material was lymph node tissue, sampled after IRX-2 immunotherapy. This sequence joins TRBV11-3 and TRBJ1-5; maybe TRBD1 (5 bases). The source of this sequence is a human donor with breast cancer. For the CDR3, the DNA is TGTGCCAGCAGCGCAAACCAGGGATCGGGGGGTTATCAGCCCCAGCATTTT. Protein: CASSANQGSGGYQPQHF.